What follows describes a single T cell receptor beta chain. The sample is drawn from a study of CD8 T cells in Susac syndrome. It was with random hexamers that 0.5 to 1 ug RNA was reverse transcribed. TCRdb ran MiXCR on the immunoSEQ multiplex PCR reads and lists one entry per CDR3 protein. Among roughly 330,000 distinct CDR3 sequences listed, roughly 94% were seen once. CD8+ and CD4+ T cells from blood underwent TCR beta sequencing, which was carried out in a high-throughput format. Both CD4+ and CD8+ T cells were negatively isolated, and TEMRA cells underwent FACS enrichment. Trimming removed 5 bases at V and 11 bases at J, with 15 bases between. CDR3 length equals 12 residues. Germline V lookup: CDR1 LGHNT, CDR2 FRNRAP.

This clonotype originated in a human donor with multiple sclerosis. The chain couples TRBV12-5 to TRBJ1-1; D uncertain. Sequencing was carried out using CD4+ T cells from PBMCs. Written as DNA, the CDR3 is TGTGCTAGTGGTCCCGACCTCACGAGGGCTTTCTTT. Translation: CASGPDLTRAFF.